A selection of T cell receptor beta chains follows, all from one sample in a study of T-cell memory formation after mild COVID-19. TCRdb called the 5' RACE reads again in MiXCR, with one record for every CDR3 protein. Here the sample spans some 290,000 distinct CDR3 sequences, around 15% being singletons. The sequenced sample was PBMCs or a T cell subset sorted from them (not recorded which). The receptors here all came from a man between 18 and 29 years old who had mild COVID-19 (a few samples of this study predate the infection). Cell type and time point are not known. The CDR3 runs from the conserved cysteine through the conserved F or W. D genes are given only for firm matches. Size is stated for part of the rows, as once, few or many counts, or as a class when the clone is expanded.

abundance	d_gene	v_gene	j_gene	CDR3nt	CDR3aa
few	.	TRBV9	TRBJ1-1	TGTGCCAGCAGCAGGGACCCCAACTCTGAAGCTTTCTTT	CASSRDPNSEAFF
.	.	TRBV5-6	TRBJ1-5	TGTGCCAGCAGTAAGGAGGGGGGGTACAATCAGCCCCAGCATTTT	CASSKEGGYNQPQHF
.	.	TRBV7-3	TRBJ1-1	TGTGCCAGCAGCATCCAGGGGAGTACTGAAGCTTTCTTT	CASSIQGSTEAFF
once	.	TRBV20-1	TRBJ1-4	TGCAGTGCCCTGATTAGAACTAATGAAAAACTGTTTTTT	CSALIRTNEKLFF
many	.	TRBV7-9	TRBJ1-6	TGTGCCAGCAGCCCCCCTGGAGTGGGACATAATTCACCCCTCCACTTT	CASSPPGVGHNSPLHF
.	.	TRBV2	TRBJ2-1	TGTGCCAGCATCGGGGACTGGGCCTCCTACAATGAGCAGTTCTTC	CASIGDWASYNEQFF
.	TRBD2	TRBV4-1	TRBJ2-2	TGCGCCAGCAGCCAAGATCGAAGCGGGGGGCGGTACACCGGGGAGCTGTTTTTT	CASSQDRSGGRYTGELFF
.	.	TRBV12-3/TRBV12-4	TRBJ2-3	TGTGCCAGCAGTTTAAATTCTCCGAGCGCAGATACGCAGTATTTT	CASSLNSPSADTQYF
many	.	TRBV20-1	TRBJ1-1	TGCAGTGCGGCCAGGGATCTGAACACTGAAGCTTTCTTT	CSAARDLNTEAFF
.	.	TRBV5-6	TRBJ1-2	TGTGCCAGCAGGCCCACAGTCAACTATGGCTACACCTTC	CASRPTVNYGYTF
few	.	TRBV24-1	TRBJ2-5	TGTGCCACCGGCAGCCCGGGGGTGGAGACCCAGTACTTC	CATGSPGVETQYF
few	TRBD1	TRBV7-9	TRBJ2-3	TGTGCCAGCAGCTTACAGGGGGTCGGCACAGATACGCAGTATTTT	CASSLQGVGTDTQYF
few	TRBD1	TRBV11-2	TRBJ2-2	TGTGCCAGCAGCTTCTTAACAGGGGATACCGGGGAGCTGTTTTTT	CASSFLTGDTGELFF
few	.	TRBV15	TRBJ1-5	TGTGCCACCAGAAAGGGGGAGACCAATCAGCCCCAGCATTTT	CATRKGETNQPQHF
.	.	TRBV2	TRBJ1-1	TGTGCCAGCAGTGAATTGTTGAACACTGAAGCTTTCTTT	CASSELLNTEAFF
.	TRBD2	TRBV7-6	TRBJ2-2	TGTGCCAGCAGCTTAGGGCCTAGCGGGACCGGGGAGCTGTTTTTT	CASSLGPSGTGELFF
few	.	TRBV5-5	TRBJ1-5	TGTGCCAGCAGCTTGGAACAGAACCCCAATCAGCCCCAGCATTTT	CASSLEQNPNQPQHF
.	.	TRBV6-1	TRBJ2-5	TGTGCCAGCGAGGTATCATTCGGGACCCAGTACTTC	CASEVSFGTQYF
few	.	TRBV25-1	TRBJ2-2	TGTGCCACCTCAGGGGAAAGGCGCACCGGGGAGCTGTTTTTT	CATSGERRTGELFF
.	TRBD2	TRBV5-4	TRBJ2-1	TGTGCCAGCAGCCCCTGGGGGGGGACCGACAATGAGCAGTTCTTC	CASSPWGGTDNEQFF
.	.	TRBV6-5	TRBJ1-6	TGTGCCAGCACCTATGCTCTGGCAGCAAATAATTCACCCCTCCACTTT	CASTYALAANNSPLHF
few	TRBD2	TRBV4-2	TRBJ2-1	TGTGCCAGCAGCCAAAGACTAGCGGGGTACAATGAGCAGTTCTTC	CASSQRLAGYNEQFF
many	TRBD1	TRBV6-2/TRBV6-3	TRBJ1-2	TGTGCCAGCACCGAACCCAGGGGGAACTATGGCTACACCTTC	CASTEPRGNYGYTF
.	.	TRBV20-1	TRBJ1-2	TGCAGTGCTAGTGGTGTCGCCCGTAACTATGGCTACACCTTC	CSASGVARNYGYTF
.	TRBD1	TRBV6-5	TRBJ1-4	TGTGCCAGCAGTTACTCTGGACAGGGCGGTGGCGAAGAAAAACTGTTTTTT	CASSYSGQGGGEEKLFF
.	.	TRBV6-5	TRBJ1-3	TGTGCCAGCAGTTACTCGACTTGGGGGAGAAACACCATATATTTT	CASSYSTWGRNTIYF
.	.	TRBV4-2	TRBJ2-3	TGTGCCAGCAGCCAAGAGAGAGGAGGGGGGGCAGATACGCAGTATTTT	CASSQERGGGADTQYF
few	.	TRBV15	TRBJ1-1	TGTGCCACCAGCAGAGGGTGGACTGAAGCTTTCTTT	CATSRGWTEAFF
few	.	TRBV7-9	TRBJ1-5	TGTGCCAGCAGCGTCAGGGGTCAGCCCCAGCATTTT	CASSVRGQPQHF
few	.	TRBV6-6	TRBJ1-5	TGTGCCAGCAGTTACGTGGCAGCCAATCAGCCCCAGCATTTT	CASSYVAANQPQHF
.	.	TRBV29-1	TRBJ2-5	TGCAGCGTCACCCTACCCGGGCGAGTCCAAGAGACCCAGTACTTC	CSVTLPGRVQETQYF
.	TRBD1	TRBV10-3	TRBJ2-3	TGTGCCATCAGTGGACCTCCGGGACAGGGGACAGATACGCAGTATTTT	CAISGPPGQGTDTQYF
few	.	TRBV28	TRBJ1-5	TGTGCCAGCAGTTTAGCCGCCCTGACCCGACTTCCCAAGGGCCAGCCCCAGCATTTT	CASSLAALTRLPKGQPQHF
.	.	TRBV21-1	TRBJ2-1	TGTGGTTGGGGACTTTCCTACAATGAGCAGTTCTTC	CGWGLSYNEQFF
.	.	TRBV4-2	TRBJ1-5	TGTGCCAGCAGCCAAGAGTGGGGCGGAATTGCGCCCCAGCATTTT	CASSQEWGGIAPQHF
.	.	TRBV18	TRBJ2-3	TGTGCCAGCTCACCAATTCAGGACTCCACAGATACGCAGTATTTT	CASSPIQDSTDTQYF
few	.	TRBV12-3/TRBV12-4	TRBJ2-6	TGTGCCAGCAAACCGGGACATCATCCGTCTGGGGCCAACGTCCTGACTTTC	CASKPGHHPSGANVLTF